This entry lists 3 T cell receptor beta chains sequenced from one sample in a study of cytomegalovirus exposure and HLA in healthy donors. The PCR had 60 Vbeta and 13 Jbeta primers. Method: immunoSEQ multiplex PCR; TCRdb's copy keeps in-frame clones and lacks some. The table lists about 190,000 clones, approximately 80% of them singletons. Sequenced: PBMCs. These receptors came from a man between 35 and 55 years old in good health and CMV-seropositive.

About this clone itself: Other DNA sequences from this sample encode an identical CDR3 as well. The chain carries TRBV30 and TRBJ2-2; TRBD2 matches at 13 bases. The ends lost 0 bases at V and 0 bases at J; junction bases unmatched: 4. This CDR3 region has 18 residues. CDR1 GTSNPN and CDR2 SVGIG come from the germline V gene (reference sequence). As DNA, the CDR3 is TGTGCCTGGAGTGTACGGACTAGCGGGAGATCGAACACCGGGGAGCTGTTTTTT. As protein: CAWSVRTSGRSNTGELFF. Full variable domain (outside the CDR3, taken from reference TRBV30 and TRBJ2-2): SQTIHQWPATLVQPVGSPLSLECTVEGTSNPNLYWYRQAAGRGLQLLFYSVGIGQISSEVPQNLSASRPQDRQFILSSKKLLLSDSGFYLCAWSVRTSGRSNTGELFFGEGSRLTVL.

This sequence joins TRBV5-1 and TRBJ2-5; weak D call: TRBD1 (6 bases). V lost 0 bases, J lost 3 bases, and 9 bases lay in between. Germline V gene lookup returns CDR1 SGHRS and CDR2 YFSETQ. The CDR3 length is 14 residues. CDR3 in amino acids: CASSLERTEETQYF. In DNA, the CDR3 is TGCGCCAGCAGCTTGGAAAGGACAGAAGAGACCCAGTACTTC. Variable domain in full (rest from reference TRBV5-1 and TRBJ2-5): KAGVTQTPRYLIKTRGQQVTLSCSPISGHRSVSWYQQTPGQGLQFLFEYFSETQRNKGNFPGRFSGRQFSNSRSEMNVSTLELGDSALYLCASSLERTEETQYFGPGTRLLVL.

The rearrangement uses TRBV27 and TRBJ2-4, with D perhaps TRBD1 (5 bases). This CDR3 region has 15 residues. CDR1 is MNHEY and CDR2 is SMNVEV in the germline V gene (reference sequence). V shed 2 bases and J shed 2 bases, with 10 bases lying between them. This CDR3 reads CASSLRGLTKNIQYF. In DNA, the CDR3 is TGTGCCAGCAGTTTAAGGGGATTGACCAAAAACATTCAGTACTTC.